One and the same sample provided the 16 T cell receptor beta chains below, sequenced in a study of blood T cells in healthy people across ages. PCR was performed a second time for about 7 to 11 cycles using a sample-barcoded 5' primer and a J-beta primer mix. TCRdb processed the 5' RACE reads anew with MiXCR; each CDR3 protein has one entry. The table includes approximately 850,000 distinct CDR3 sequences, roughly 44% detected once. Sequencing was done on a sample of blood. The origin of the receptors is a man in his 60s in good health.

The J gene is TRBJ2-7, the V gene TRBV6-1; D uncertain. V was pared by 6 bases and J by 0 bases, with 15 bases between. This CDR3 comprises 15 residues. Germline-derived CDR1 and CDR2 are MNHNS and SASEGT. The CDR3 DNA reads TGTGCCAGCAGGATTCAGACGGCGAGCTCCTACGAGCAGTACTTC. This codes for CASRIQTASSYEQYF.

On this clonotype: One end of the junction varies from germline; a read error may be responsible. The rearrangement joins TRBV5-1 to TRBJ2-5; TRBD1 aligns across 8 bases. This CDR3 spans 14 amino acids. From germline, CDR1 is SGHRS and CDR2 YFSETQ. The CDR3 sequence is CAGSPTGGQETQYF. CDR3 sequence (DNA): TGCGCCGGCAGCCCAACAGGGGGCCAAGAGACCCAGTACTTC.

The chain joins TRBV10-3 to TRBJ2-4; D is unresolved. Gene TRBJ2-7 matches the end of the DNA better, so the J call may be wrong. The germline V gene encodes CDR1 ENHRY and CDR2 SYGVKD. The CDR3 totals 12 residues. CDR3 sequence (DNA): TGTGCCATCAGTGAGCACGGTTACGAGCAGTACTTC. This codes for CAISEHGYEQYF.

V and J are TRBV14 and TRBJ2-1; D not certain. The ends were cut back, 0 bases at V and 9 bases at J, with 18 bases in the middle. CDR3 length: 16 residues. Germline V gene data show CDR1 as SGHDN and CDR2 as FVKESK. CDR3 in DNA: TGTGCCAGCAGCCAAGAACTCATCCCCCGCCTTGGTGAGCAGTTCTTC. It codes for CASSQELIPRLGEQFF.

This clonotype has only one observation. The chain combines TRBV28 with TRBJ2-5, with 8 bases aligning to TRBD1. The CDR3 runs to 15 residues. V shed 5 bases and J 2 bases; nucleotides not matched to a gene: 7. CDR1 and CDR2 from the germline V gene are MDHEN and SYDVKM. CDR3 sequence: CASSRNRGSQETQYF. The CDR3 DNA is TGTGCCAGCAGTCGGAACAGGGGGAGTCAAGAGACCCAGTACTTC. The entire variable domain, with the rest obtained from reference TRBV28 and TRBJ2-5, is as follows: DVKVTQSSRYLVKRTGEKVFLECVQDMDHENMFWYRQDPGLGLRLIYFSYDVKMKEKGDIPEGYSVSREKKERFSLILESASTNQTSMYLCASSRNRGSQETQYFGPGTRLLVL.

This clonotype was detected ten times or more. The CDR3 reads CSASKSYEQYF. The CDR3 coding sequence is TGCAGTGCTAGTAAGTCCTACGAGCAGTACTTC. This rearrangement joins TRBV20-1 to TRBJ2-7; D unclear. V gave up 3 bases and J gave up 1 base, with 4 bases separating them. The CDR3 loop spans 11 amino acids. The germline gives CDR1 DFQATT, CDR2 SNEGSKA (reference sequence).

The sample holds one count of this clonotype. The rearrangement uses TRBV20-1 and TRBJ1-1; D call uncertain. The length of the CDR3 is 11 residues. Germline V gene sequence: CDR1 DFQATT, CDR2 SNEGSKA (reference sequence). Between the trimmed V and J ends, which lost 3 bases and 3 bases, there was a span of 5 bases. The CDR3 loop reads CSASMDTEAFF. CDR3 DNA: TGCAGTGCTAGTATGGACACTGAAGCTTTCTTT.

There are many counts of this clonotype. The chain couples TRBV6-2 or TRBV6-3 to TRBJ2-7; D is perhaps TRBD1 (6 bases). Germline V gene sequence: CDR1 MNHEY, CDR2 SVGEGT. The CDR3 contains 15 residues. The V end lost 6 bases, the J end lost 0 bases, and 15 bases lay between the germline ends. The chain's CDR3 is CASSRPDRYSYEQYF. The CDR3 DNA follows: TGTGCCAGCAGCCGTCCGGACAGATACTCCTACGAGCAGTACTTC.

The J gene is TRBJ2-5, the V gene TRBV2; maybe TRBD2 (6 bases). The J call is uncertain, as TRBJ2-7 better fits the DNA end. Germline CDR1 reads SNHLY; CDR2 reads FYNNEI. This CDR3 region has 14 residues. The CDR3 region has the DNA TGTGCCAGCAGTGAAGCGCGGGGATTCTACGAGCAGTACTTC. Translation gives CASSEARGFYEQYF.

There are a few counts of this clonotype. This sequence joins TRBV7-2 and TRBJ2-1, with a tentative D call TRBD2 (5 bases). This CDR3 region has 15 residues. Deletions cut 5 bases from V and 2 bases from J, with 13 bases between. CDR1 and CDR2 (germline): SGHTA, FQGNSA. The CDR3 loop reads CASSPAAEPYNEQFF. The CDR3 nucleotides read TGTGCCAGCAGCCCGGCAGCGGAGCCCTACAATGAGCAGTTCTTC.

Many counts were recorded for this clonotype. This CDR3 is CASSRGQVSYEQYF. The CDR3 region has the DNA TGTGCCAGCAGCCGTGGACAGGTGTCCTACGAGCAGTACTTC. The chain couples TRBV7-9 to TRBJ2-7; 7 nucleotides agree with TRBD1. V shed 5 bases and J 1 base; nucleotides not matched to a gene: 5. Germline V lookup: CDR1 SEHNR, CDR2 FQNEAQ (reference sequence). There are 14 residues in the CDR3.

This clonotype was seen only a few times. This chain's CDR3 is CASSQTGFSDEQYF. The CDR3 DNA is TGCGCCAGCAGCCAAACAGGGTTTAGTGATGAGCAGTACTTC. The rearrangement uses TRBV4-3 and TRBJ2-5, with D possibly TRBD1 on 6 matching bases. Trimming took 2 bases from V and 11 from J, leaving 18 bases between them. This CDR3 region has 14 residues. The germline V gene has CDR1 LGHNA and CDR2 YSLEER.

J is TRBJ1-6 and V is TRBV12-3 or TRBV12-4, with D possibly matching TRBD1 (5 bases). Trimming left V 5 bases short and J 2 bases short, with 10 bases between. CDR3 length equals 15 residues. CDR3 bases: TGTGCCAGCAGTGCAGGGAACCCCTATAATTCACCCCTCCACTTT. Translation gives CASSAGNPYNSPLHF.

This chain connects TRBV6-6 to TRBJ2-5, with D hard to call. The DNA end is more similar to TRBJ2-7, so the J call may be wrong. The CDR3 loop spans 13 amino acids. Germline values: CDR1 MNHNY, CDR2 SVGAGI (reference sequence). DNA of the CDR3: TGTGCCAGCAGTCACCCCGTCCAAGGCGAGCAGTACTTC. Translated, it gives CASSHPVQGEQYF.

This clonotype was detected a few times. The V and J genes are TRBV2 and TRBJ2-1; D is ambiguous. Germline V gene sequence: CDR1 SNHLY, CDR2 FYNNEI. The V gene lost 7 bases and the J gene lost 0 bases, with 13 bases spanning the gap. This CDR3 has 15 residues. In DNA form, the CDR3 reads TGTGCCAGCACCCTCAGCCTGGGCTCCTACAATGAGCAGTTCTTC. It encodes CASTLSLGSYNEQFF.

The chain recombines TRBV6-5 with TRBJ1-5; D is uncertain. CDR3 length equals 15 residues. In germline, CDR1 is MNHEY, CDR2 SVGAGI. V lost 0 bases and J 7 bases, leaving 13 bases between the germline ends. This CDR3 reads CASSYSGDGRQPQHF. The CDR3 region has the DNA TGTGCCAGCAGTTACTCGGGAGATGGTAGGCAGCCCCAGCATTTT.